Each of the 24 T cell receptor beta chains below was sequenced from the same sample in a study of neoadjuvant anti-PD-1 for oral cavity cancer. Libraries were prepared by immunoSEQ multiplex PCR; TCRdb keeps only in-frame clonotypes and omits some of them. This sample carries over 11,000 clones, about 70% of them seen once, and the ten largest clones take roughly 3%. The specimen was PBMCs, collected before nivolumab (anti-PD-1) treatment. The receptor set was obtained from a person aged 40 to 85 with oral cavity squamous cell carcinoma.

This chain connects TRBV11-2 to TRBJ2-7, with 7 bases aligning to TRBD2. Germline V CDR1 and CDR2: SGHAT, FQNNGV. V trimming: 3 bases; J trimming: 3 bases; junction bases outside the gene matches: 2. The CDR3 extends over 13 amino acids. The CDR3: CASSFGGSYEQYF. The CDR3 nucleotides read TGTGCCAGCAGCTTTGGCGGGAGCTACGAGCAGTACTTC.

The gene calls are TRBV7-8 and TRBJ2-5; maybe TRBD2 (5 bases). V lost 5 bases and J 7 bases, leaving 17 bases between the germline ends. The CDR3 consists of 14 residues. Germline loops: CDR1 SGHVS, CDR2 FQNEAQ. The CDR3 DNA is TGTGCCAGCAGCCAGCGAGCAGCGGAACGGACCCAGTACTTC. It translates to CASSQRAAERTQYF. The full variable domain, completed using reference TRBV7-8 and TRBJ2-5, is GAGVSQSPRYKVAKRGQDVALRCDPISGHVSLFWYQQALGQGPEFLTYFQNEAQLDKSGLPSDRFFAERPEGSVSTLKIQRTQQEDSAVYLCASSQRAAERTQYFGPGTRLLVL.

V is TRBV4-1 and J is TRBJ1-2; D unresolved. The CDR3 covers 16 residues. The ends were cut back, 1 base at V and 0 bases at J, with 12 bases in the middle. CDR1 MGHRA and CDR2 YSYEKL come from the germline V gene. CDR3 nucleotide sequence: TGCGCCAGCAGCCAAGGTGTCTGGCAAGCTAACTATGGCTACACCTTC. This translates into CASSQGVWQANYGYTF.

This clone turned up a few times. The chain carries TRBV30 and TRBJ2-1; the D is unclear. CDR1 is GTSNPN and CDR2 is SVGIG in the germline V gene (reference sequence). The length of the CDR3 is 14 residues. Trimming cost V 0 bases and J 7 bases, with 13 bases left between them. CDR3 loop: CAWSVSVAQNEQFF. DNA for the CDR3: TGTGCCTGGAGTGTATCGGTAGCTCAGAATGAGCAGTTCTTC.

This clone was observed a few times. V and J are TRBV4-2 and TRBJ1-1, with TRBD1 matching 8 bases. After removal of 4 bases from V and 2 bases from J, the junction contained 6 bases not matched to a gene. This CDR3 has 15 amino acids. Per germline, CDR1 LGHNA and CDR2 YNFKEQ. The CDR3 bases are TGTGCCAGCAGCCCAGAGACAGGGGCTAACACTGAAGCTTTCTTT. Translated, it gives CASSPETGANTEAFF.

As to this clone: This CDR3 is also generated by other DNA sequences in the sample. V and J are TRBV6-5 and TRBJ1-1, with 9 bases fitting TRBD1. This CDR3 region has 15 residues. With 0 bases clipped from V and 3 bases from J, the junction kept 2 bases outside the gene matches. Germline values: CDR1 MNHEY, CDR2 SVGAGI. For the CDR3, the DNA is TGTGCCAGCAGTTACTCCAGGACAGGGGACACTGAAGCTTTCTTT. This codes for CASSYSRTGDTEAFF.

V gene TRBV6-5 combines with J gene TRBJ2-7; D perhaps matches TRBD1 (6 bases). The CDR3 extends over 14 amino acids. Germline V CDR1 and CDR2: MNHEY, SVGAGI. Trimming left V 6 bases short and J 3 bases short, with 15 bases between. The CDR3 DNA sequence: TGTGCCAGCAGCCGGACTCAGGGGTTCTACGAGCAGTACTTC. Encoded protein: CASSRTQGFYEQYF.

V and J are TRBV11-2 and TRBJ1-2; D may be TRBD1 (5 bases). The V gene lost 5 bases and the J gene lost 8 bases, with 21 bases spanning the gap. The CDR3 has 15 residues. Germline V gene data show CDR1 as SGHAT and CDR2 as FQNNGV. The CDR3 here is CASSQLTDGGGGYTF. The CDR3 DNA is TGTGCCAGCAGCCAACTGACCGACGGGGGAGGCGGCTACACCTTC. The full variable domain, in which reference TRBV11-2 and TRBJ1-2 provide the parts outside the CDR3, is EAGVAQSPRYKIIEKRQSVAFWCNPISGHATLYWYQQILGQGPKLLIQFQNNGVVDDSQLPKDRFSAERLKGVDSTLKIQPAKLEDSAVYLCASSQLTDGGGGYTFGSGTRLTVV.

J is TRBJ1-1 and V is TRBV30, with D hard to call. This CDR3 is built from 11 residues. V lost 2 bases, J lost 8 bases, and 9 bases lay in between. Germline CDR1 is GTSNPN and CDR2 is SVGIG (reference sequence). The CDR3 is CAWSRSAEAFF. The CDR3 DNA reads TGTGCCTGGAGTAGGTCGGCAGAAGCTTTCTTT.

The chain has TRBV4-1 and TRBJ2-5, with TRBD1 as a possible D gene (6 bases). CDR1 and CDR2 from the germline V gene are MGHRA and YSYEKL. The CDR3 consists of 15 residues. The V end lost 1 base, the J end lost 1 base, and 10 bases lay between the germline ends. CDR3 nucleotide sequence: TGCGCCAGCAGCCAAGGCAGGACAGTCCAAGAGACCCAGTACTTC. Translation: CASSQGRTVQETQYF.

The V call is TRBV5-1, the J call TRBJ2-3; 10 positions agree with TRBD2. The germline V gene encodes CDR1 SGHRS and CDR2 YFSETQ. V shed 4 bases and J 1 base; nucleotides not matched to a gene: 6. The CDR3 is 16 amino acids. The CDR3 reads CASSLGGTSGTDTQYF. The CDR3 nucleotides read TGCGCCAGCAGCCTAGGTGGGACTAGCGGCACAGATACGCAGTATTTT.

The chain joins TRBV2 to TRBJ1-1; the D gene is possibly TRBD1 (5 bases). The CDR3 has 13 residues. CDR1 is SNHLY, CDR2 FYNNEI, per germline. V was shortened by 7 bases and J by 2 bases, with 11 bases between the two germline ends. The CDR3 sequence: CASKDDSNTEAFF. The DNA for the CDR3 is TGTGCCAGCAAAGACGACAGTAACACTGAAGCTTTCTTT.

This chain uses TRBV7-3 with TRBJ1-1; D remains unclear. This CDR3 region has 13 residues. Looked up from germline, CDR1 is SGHTA and CDR2 is FQGTGA. Trimming removed 5 bases at V and 1 base at J, with 8 bases between. The CDR3 is CASSPTPNTEAFF. The CDR3 nucleotides read TGTGCCAGCAGCCCTACACCGAACACTGAAGCTTTCTTT. Supplemented by reference TRBV7-3 and TRBJ1-1, the full variable domain reads GAGVSQTPSNKVTEKGKYVELRCDPISGHTALYWYRQSLGQGPEFLIYFQGTGAADDSGLPNDRFFAVRPEGSVSTLKIQRTERGDSAVYLCASSPTPNTEAFFGQGTRLTVV.

The V call is TRBV6-6, the J call TRBJ1-5, with D perhaps TRBD1 (5 bases). The CDR3 is made up of 16 amino acids. Trimming cost V 1 base and J 7 bases, with 17 bases left between them. Germline CDR1 reads MNHNY; CDR2 reads SVGAGI (reference sequence). This CDR3 reads CASSYWGPARGQPQHF. The CDR3, as DNA: TGTGCCAGCAGTTACTGGGGACCCGCGAGGGGACAGCCCCAGCATTTT.

The V call is TRBV28, the J call TRBJ1-2; 9 bases agree with TRBD1. Trimming cost V 4 bases and J 2 bases; bases outside gene matches: 8. The CDR3 sequence is 16 residues long. Germline CDR1 is MDHEN and CDR2 is SYDVKM. As DNA, the CDR3 is TGTGCCAGCAGTTCTATCGGACAGGGGCGAAACTATGGCTACACCTTC. Its translation is CASSSIGQGRNYGYTF.

The J gene is TRBJ2-7, the V gene TRBV6-5, with 11 bases matching TRBD1. Unmatched junction bases numbered 7, after V lost 6 bases and J lost 12 bases. CDR3 length: 12 residues. Germline loops: CDR1 MNHEY, CDR2 SVGAGI. This CDR3 is CASRAGTGGPYF. CDR3 sequence (DNA): TGTGCCAGCAGGGCAGGGACAGGGGGTCCGTACTTC.

V gene TRBV27 combines with J gene TRBJ1-2; D gene ambiguous. Trimming shortened V by 1 base and J by 4 bases, and 10 bases separated the two germline ends. From germline, CDR1 is MNHEY and CDR2 SMNVEV (reference sequence). This CDR3 region has 14 residues. CDR3: CASSLFRESYGYTF. DNA for the CDR3: TGTGCCAGCAGTTTATTTCGAGAGAGCTATGGCTACACCTTC.

A single count supports this clone. The V and J genes are TRBV10-3 and TRBJ2-7, with D possibly matching TRBD2 (6 bases). Trimming removed 3 bases at V and 3 bases at J, with 15 bases between. The CDR3 length is 15 residues. Germline values: CDR1 ENHRY, CDR2 SYGVKD. In DNA form, the CDR3 reads TGTGCCATCAGTGACCCGCGGGACCTACACTACGAGCAGTACTTC. It yields the protein CAISDPRDLHYEQYF.

This chain connects TRBV7-9 to TRBJ1-5; 8 bases fit TRBD1. Germline V lookup: CDR1 SEHNR, CDR2 FQNEAQ (reference sequence). The length of the CDR3 is 14 residues. V was pared by 7 bases and J by 6 bases, with 8 bases of the junction left unmatched. CDR3 bases: TGTGCCAGCACCTCGGACAGGGAAGGTCAGCCCCAGCATTTT. Protein product: CASTSDREGQPQHF.

The J gene is TRBJ1-1, the V gene TRBV27; TRBD1 matches at 10 bases. CDR1 and CDR2 (germline): MNHEY, SMNVEV (reference sequence). Trimming removed 3 bases from V and 5 bases from J; junction bases left unmatched: 12. This CDR3 has 17 residues. As DNA, the CDR3 is TGTGCCAGCAGTTTTTATCGGTTACGGGACAGGGGAACTGAAGCTTTCTTT. Translating gives CASSFYRLRDRGTEAFF.

The rearrangement uses TRBV13 and TRBJ2-7; 9 bases fit TRBD2. Germline trimming cut 3 bases from V and 0 bases from J; bases unmatched to any gene: 3. Germline V gives CDR1 PRHDT, CDR2 FYEKMQ (reference sequence). The CDR3 is made up of 15 amino acids. CDR3 nucleotide sequence: TGTGCCAGCAGCTTTGCGGGAGGGTTCTCCTACGAGCAGTACTTC. This translates into CASSFAGGFSYEQYF.

The CDR3 DNA reads as TGTGCCTTCACGGGACAGGGGATCTACGAGCAGTACTTC. Protein: CAFTGQGIYEQYF. The rearrangement uses TRBV30 and TRBJ2-7, with 10 nucleotides matching TRBD1. The germline V gene encodes CDR1 GTSNPN and CDR2 SVGIG (reference sequence). CDR3 length equals 13 residues. V lost 7 bases, J lost 3 bases, and 6 bases stayed unmatched.

V is TRBV6-6 and J is TRBJ2-5; 9 positions agree with TRBD1. V dropped 4 bases and J dropped 5; count of bases not matched to a gene: 5. This CDR3 comprises 14 residues. Per the germline V gene, CDR1 is MNHNY and CDR2 is SVGAGI (reference sequence). The CDR3 sequence is CASSSATGGETQYF. The CDR3 region has the DNA TGTGCCAGCAGTTCCGCGACAGGGGGGGAGACCCAGTACTTC.

This clone was seen a single time. V and J are TRBV7-8 and TRBJ2-3, with unresolved D. V lost 3 bases, J lost 2 bases, and 9 bases lay in between. CDR1 SGHVS and CDR2 FQNEAQ come from the germline V gene. The CDR3 runs to 14 residues. CDR3 sequence reads: CASSFGQITDTQYF. In DNA form, the CDR3 reads TGTGCCAGCAGCTTCGGCCAGATCACAGATACGCAGTATTTT.